This T cell receptor beta chain stems from a study of blood T cell repertoires in COVID-19. Study details: Acute and convalescent COVID-19 samples came from the United States, Italy and Spain. In each case, the material was cDNA or gDNA derived from T cells, B-cell-depleted T cells, or PBMCs.

In the original processing: Amplification of reference gene primers provided the estimated nucleated cell counts. The protocol was immunoSEQ multiplex PCR, while the TCRdb copy is restricted to in-frame clones and leaves out a portion. The DNA was the basis for D and trimming; V, J and clone size are from that table. The sample shows about 230,000 clones, roughly 80% of them seen only once. Looked up from germline, CDR1 is LGHDT and CDR2 is YNNKEL (reference sequence). The CDR3 has 16 residues. Trimming removed 2 bases at V and 4 bases at J, with 17 bases between. Sequenced: peripheral blood. The TCR sequence derives from a woman aged 80 or over with acute or convalescent COVID-19. The chain is built from TRBV3-1 (or the pseudogene TRBV3-2) and TRBJ1-2, with D possibly being TRBD1 (6 bases). This CDR3 reads CASSQTADSDIYGYTF. CDR3 DNA sequence: TGTGCCAGCAGCCAAACGGCGGACAGCGACATCTATGGCTACACCTTC.